These 10 T cell receptor beta chains were sequenced from one sample in a study of shared clonotypes between healthy human individuals. Terminally differentiated effector memory CD45RA+ cells were excluded from the naive CD8 cells, which were CD45RO-negative and positively selected for CCR7. Sequencing was performed with immunoSEQ multiplex PCR; in TCRdb, only in-frame clones are kept and a portion is missing. The table has some 2 million clones, 85% to 95% seen once; the top ten hold roughly 1%. Source material: naive CD8+ T cells sorted from blood. These receptors came from a man aged 18 to 30 in good health.

About this clone: The sample holds other DNA sequences that translate to the same CDR3. This chain joins TRBV6-5 and TRBJ2-2; no firm D call. In germline, CDR1 is MNHEY, CDR2 SVGAGI. The CDR3 is made up of 13 amino acids. V was cut by 6 bases and J by 0 bases, with 5 bases left in between. Here the CDR3 reads CASSSTNTGELFF. Here the CDR3 DNA reads TGTGCCAGCAGCTCAACGAACACCGGGGAGCTGTTTTTT.

The chain links TRBV27 to TRBJ2-1; D assignment may be TRBD1 or TRBD2 (5 bases each). This CDR3 spans 16 amino acids. The V end was cut by 3 bases, the J end by 5 bases, with 17 bases between. Germline V lookup: CDR1 MNHEY, CDR2 SMNVEV (reference sequence). CDR3 sequence (DNA): TGTGCCAGCAGTTTTGAGGGAATAGGGGCCCACAATGAGCAGTTCTTC. Encoded protein: CASSFEGIGAHNEQFF.

V and J are TRBV27 and TRBJ1-2; 9 bases line up with TRBD1. The V segment lost 5 bases and the J segment 2 bases; nucleotides outside the gene matches: 3. From germline, CDR1 is MNHEY and CDR2 SMNVEV (reference sequence). This CDR3 contains 14 residues. This chain's CDR3 is CASSDRGENYGYTF. The CDR3 DNA is TGTGCCAGCAGTGACAGGGGGGAGAACTATGGCTACACCTTC.

The chain employs TRBV6-6 and TRBJ2-3, with 7 bases identical to TRBD2. J was trimmed by 4 bases and V by 6 bases; bases with no gene match: 13. The CDR3 length is 16 residues. Germline CDR1 reads MNHNY; CDR2 reads SVGAGI (reference sequence). This CDR3 is CASSPSWGEGSDTQYF. DNA for the CDR3: TGTGCCAGCAGCCCCTCTTGGGGGGAGGGGTCAGATACGCAGTATTTT.

The chain recombines TRBV30 with TRBJ2-5; D call uncertain. This CDR3 is built from 13 residues. Trimming pared 2 bases from V and 1 base from J, leaving 8 bases between. The V gene's germline CDR1 is GTSNPN and CDR2 SVGIG (reference sequence). CDR3: CAWSLQPQETQYF. CDR3 sequence (DNA): TGTGCCTGGAGTCTCCAGCCCCAAGAGACCCAGTACTTC.

This clone was seen just once. V gene TRBV5-6 combines with J gene TRBJ2-2; D not certain. V was cut by 4 bases and J by 4 bases, with 14 bases left in between. The germline CDR1 and CDR2 sequences are SGHDT and YYEEEE. The length of the CDR3 is 15 residues. CDR3 loop: CASSPRKLFTGELFF. DNA for the CDR3: TGTGCCAGCAGCCCACGGAAGCTGTTCACCGGGGAGCTGTTTTTT.

The chain carries TRBV7-2 and TRBJ2-2; no clear D. Trimming stripped 4 bases from V and 4 bases from J, with 7 bases between. Germline CDR1 reads SGHTA; CDR2 reads FQGNSA. The CDR3 is 13 amino acids. This CDR3 reads CASSSQLTGELFF. DNA for the CDR3: TGTGCCAGCAGCTCTCAGCTCACCGGGGAGCTGTTTTTT.

The chain uses TRBV5-5 and TRBJ2-7; 8 bases agree with TRBD1. Germline V gene lookup returns CDR1 SGHKS and CDR2 YYEKEE (reference sequence). There are 14 residues in the CDR3. J gave up 5 bases and V 6 bases, and 10 bases lay outside the gene matches. The CDR3 spells CASIPQAGGHEQYF. In DNA form, the CDR3 reads TGTGCCAGCATCCCCCAAGCAGGGGGCCACGAGCAGTACTTC.

The rearrangement uses TRBV19 and TRBJ1-4, with D unresolved. Germline CDR1 LNHDA, CDR2 SQIVND (reference sequence). V gave up 5 bases and J gave up 5 bases, with 15 bases separating them. This CDR3 region has 15 residues. The DNA of the CDR3 is TGTGCCAGTAGTGCTAACAAGGCGGAGAATGAAAAACTGTTTTTT. It yields the protein CASSANKAENEKLFF. The whole variable domain, remainder taken from reference TRBV19 and TRBJ1-4, is DGGITQSPKYLFRKEGQNVTLSCEQNLNHDAMYWYRQDPGQGLRLIYYSQIVNDFQKGDIAEGYSVSREKKESFPLTVTSAQKNPTAFYLCASSANKAENEKLFFGSGTQLSVL.

The rearrangement links TRBV7-2 to TRBJ1-4; perhaps TRBD1 as D (5 bases). This CDR3 spans 15 amino acids. Trimming took 1 base from V and 2 from J, leaving 8 bases between them. CDR1 is SGHTA, CDR2 FQGNSA, per germline. CDR3 loop: CASSLGAGTNEKLFF. The CDR3, as DNA: TGTGCCAGCAGCTTAGGAGCAGGGACTAATGAAAAACTGTTTTTT.